The rows below give T cell receptor beta chains drawn from one sample of a study of human T cells and chemical hapten exposure. TCRdb reprocessed the RACE reads with MiXCR, giving one entry per CDR3 protein. Among 40,000 to 60,000 distinct CDR3 sequences, less than 10% were seen once, and the ten largest hold around 4.5%. The sequenced sample was whole blood, obtained in connection with sensitization to the hapten diphenylcyclopropenone (DPC). Receptors were obtained from a woman in her forties or fifties with alopecia areata. Some clones in this sample may be carry-over from other donors' samples. Both conserved end residues are part of each CDR3. The D gene is left open where the match is weak. Part of the rows lack a size; the others show once, few, many or a class for expanded clones.

j_call d_call clone_size v_call cdr3_nt cdr3_aa
TRBJ2-1 . many TRBV7-9 TGTGCCAGCAGCCAGAGGGGGGCGGACCTAGGGCCCAATGAGCAGTTCTTC CASSQRGADLGPNEQFF
TRBJ2-1 . . TRBV10-2 TGCGCCAGCAGTGAGTCCCACGGGGCGGGGTACAATGAGCAGTTCTTC CASSESHGAGYNEQFF
TRBJ2-7 TRBD1 many TRBV20-1 TGCAGTGCACCAAAGGGACAGGGGAAATACGAGCAGTACTTC CSAPKGQGKYEQYF
TRBJ2-1 TRBD1 many TRBV11-2 TGTGCCAGCAGCGTACGGACAGGGGGGAGCAATGAGCAGTTCTTC CASSVRTGGSNEQFF
TRBJ2-5 . many TRBV11-2 TGTGCCAGCAGCTTACGAGGCATAGAGACCCAGTACTTC CASSLRGIETQYF
TRBJ2-7 TRBD2 many TRBV7-8 TGTGCCAGCAGCTCCGCTAGCGGGATCTCCTACGAGCAGTACTTC CASSSASGISYEQYF
TRBJ2-1 . many TRBV10-1 TGCGCCAGCAGTAAGGGCCAAAGTAGGGATGAGCAGTTCTTC CASSKGQSRDEQFF
TRBJ2-7 TRBD2 . TRBV27 TGTGCCAGCAGGATCCGGGACTACTCCTACGAGCAGTACTTC CASRIRDYSYEQYF
TRBJ2-4 . . TRBV11-2 TGTGCCAGCAGCTTATACGGGGTCGTAGCCAAAAACATTCAGTACTTC CASSLYGVVAKNIQYF
TRBJ2-1 . many TRBV5-4 TGTGCCAGCAGCTTGGACCCCGTGGGAATTCCCTACAATGAGCAGTTCTTC CASSLDPVGIPYNEQFF
TRBJ2-5 TRBD2 . TRBV29-1 TGCAGCGTTTTTGTCCGGGAGGGCCAAGAGACCCAGTACTTC CSVFVREGQETQYF
TRBJ2-7 TRBD2 few TRBV28 TGTGCCAGCAGCGGACTAGCGGGCTTTCAGCCAGAGCAGTACTTC CASSGLAGFQPEQYF
TRBJ2-5 . . TRBV4-1 TGCGCCAGCAGTCAAGACCCACCAAAAGAGACCCAGTACTTC CASSQDPPKETQYF
TRBJ1-5 TRBD1 many TRBV28 TGTGCCAGCAGCCCAACGGGGGGACAGGCCTTCGATCAGCCCCAGCATTTT CASSPTGGQAFDQPQHF
TRBJ2-5 TRBD2 many TRBV4-2 TGTGCCAGCAGCCAAGATGGACTAGCGACGGAGACCCAGTACTTC CASSQDGLATETQYF
TRBJ2-3 . . TRBV11-1 TGTGCCAGCAGCTCGGCCCTACATAGCACAGATACGCAGTATTTT CASSSALHSTDTQYF
TRBJ2-5 . many TRBV20-1 TGCAGTGCTAGAGTTGGGACGAGAGAGACCCAGTACTTC CSARVGTRETQYF
TRBJ2-2 . many TRBV12-3/TRBV12-4 TGTCCCGAGGGAGACCAGTCGAACACCGGGGAGCTGTTTTTT CPEGDQSNTGELFF
TRBJ2-7 TRBD1 many TRBV9 TGTGCCAGCGGGGACAGTTCCTACGAGCAGTACTTC CASGDSSYEQYF
TRBJ1-2 . many TRBV29-1 TGCAGCGCTGACTCTATCCCCACTACTAACTATGGCTACACCTTC CSADSIPTTNYGYTF
TRBJ1-5 . many TRBV30 TGTGCCTGGAGTCTCATCGGAGTTGTTCAGCCCCAGCATTTT CAWSLIGVVQPQHF
TRBJ1-2 TRBD1 many TRBV18 TGTGCCAGCTCACAGCTTCCAGGGGGCCAAGCCACTAACTATGGCTACACCTTC CASSQLPGGQATNYGYTF
TRBJ2-7 TRBD2 many TRBV25-1 TGTGCCAGCAGGAGGACTAGCGGCTACGAGCAGTACTTC CASRRTSGYEQYF
TRBJ1-5 . . TRBV3-1 TGTGCCAGCTCTCCTGGCGGCTATCAGCCCCAGCATTTT CASSPGGYQPQHF
TRBJ2-2 . many TRBV12-3/TRBV12-4 TGTGCCAGCAGTTTAAGGGAGGCCGGGGAGCTGTTTTTT CASSLREAGELFF
TRBJ2-1 TRBD2 . TRBV11-2 TGTGCCAGCAGAGAAATGAACCCGCCAGCGGGAGGAGGAAATGAGCAGTTCTTC CASREMNPPAGGGNEQFF
TRBJ2-7 TRBD1 many TRBV6-5 TGTGCCAGCAGACCCTCCGGGACAGGGGCCGAGCAGTACTTC CASRPSGTGAEQYF
TRBJ2-3 . many TRBV13 TGTGCCAGCAGCTTATCGGGGTACAGCACAGATACGCAGTATTTT CASSLSGYSTDTQYF
TRBJ1-1 . many TRBV11-2 TGTGCCAGCAGCTTAGGGATTGAAGCTTTCTTT CASSLGIEAFF
TRBJ2-2 . . TRBV7-8 TGTGCCAGCAGCTTTCTGACCGGGGAGCTGTTTTTT CASSFLTGELFF
TRBJ2-7 . many TRBV16 TGTGCCAGCAGTAAGGACGAGCAGTACTTC CASSKDEQYF
TRBJ1-1 TRBD1 few TRBV11-2 TGTGCCAGCAGCTTGGACAGGGACGGGGAACACACTGAAGCTTTCTTT CASSLDRDGEHTEAFF
TRBJ1-4 . many TRBV29-1 TGCAGCGTTTGGGCCACTAATGAAAAACTGTTTTTT CSVWATNEKLFF
TRBJ1-1 TRBD1 many TRBV18 TGTGCCAGCTCAACAACGACAGGGGTAAACACTGAAGCTTTCTTT CASSTTTGVNTEAFF
TRBJ2-3 . many TRBV24-1 TGTGCCACCAGTGAGGGGGGTGGCCCCCCGAGGAACCTAGATACGCAGTATTTT CATSEGGGPPRNLDTQYF
TRBJ1-1 . . TRBV12-3/TRBV12-4 TGTGCCAGCAGTTTAGTACGGCAGAACACTGAAGCTTTCTTT CASSLVRQNTEAFF
TRBJ1-5 . many TRBV19 TGTGCCAGTAGTTTTACAGCCGGGACACCCGGAGAGCAGCCCCAGCATTTT CASSFTAGTPGEQPQHF
TRBJ1-2 . many TRBV12-3/TRBV12-4 TGTGCCAGCAGCCCCAATACATATGGCTACACCTTC CASSPNTYGYTF
TRBJ1-1 . many TRBV12-3/TRBV12-4 TGTGCCAGCAGTAGGGATCTAACGGGGACTGAAGCTTTCTTT CASSRDLTGTEAFF
TRBJ1-5 . many TRBV6-6 TGTGCCAGCAGGTCTCGCGAAGGGAGCAATCAGCCCCAGCATTTT CASRSREGSNQPQHF
TRBJ2-7 . . TRBV20-1 TGCAGTGCTAGTACCTCGGCCGGCAGCTCCTACGAGCAGTACTTC CSASTSAGSSYEQYF
TRBJ2-3 . many TRBV5-4 TGTGCCAGCAGGAGGGGGACTGCGCAGTATTTT CASRRGTAQYF
TRBJ2-4 . many TRBV2 TGTGCCAGCAGTGAAGCATTAGTTTTGGCCAAAAACATTCAGTACTTC CASSEALVLAKNIQYF
TRBJ2-5 . . TRBV13 TGTGCCAGCAGCCCGTCCCCTGGGACAACGGGACCCGCAGGCCAAGAGACCCAGTACTTC CASSPSPGTTGPAGQETQYF
TRBJ2-1 . few TRBV28 TGTGCCAGCAGTTTATCGAGCAGGAACAATGAGCAGTTCTTC CASSLSSRNNEQFF